This passage covers 20 T cell receptor beta chains from one sample sequenced in a study of OX40 agonist ivuxolimab in advanced cancers. The table came from immunoSEQ multiplex PCR; TCRdb's copy has only in-frame clones and leaves some out. Counted here are about 22,000 clones, approximately 84% occurring once; the ten biggest clones make up about 31%. The material was CD4+ or CD8+ T cells sorted from blood, obtained in a trial of the OX40 agonist ivuxolimab. These receptors came from an adult with an advanced solid tumor such as melanoma, head and neck, liver or kidney cancer.

The chain uses TRBV2 and TRBJ2-2; possibly TRBD1 for D (6 bases). There are 15 residues in the CDR3. The germline V gene has CDR1 SNHLY and CDR2 FYNNEI. The V end was cut by 7 bases, the J end by 0 bases, with 12 bases between. DNA for the CDR3: TGTGCCAGCATGACAGGCCGATCGAACACCGGGGAGCTGTTTTTT. Translating it yields CASMTGRSNTGELFF. Full variable domain (missing parts from reference TRBV2 and TRBJ2-2): EPEVTQTPSHQVTQMGQEVILRCVPISNHLYFYWYRQILGQKVEFLVSFYNNEISEKSEIFDDQFSVERPDGSNFTLKIRSTKLEDSAMYFCASMTGRSNTGELFFGEGSRLTVL.

The chain uses TRBV4-1 and TRBJ1-6, with 9 bases identical to TRBD1. CDR3 length equals 19 residues. With V trimmed by 0 bases and J by 6 bases, 12 bases remained unmatched. Germline V gene sequence: CDR1 MGHRA, CDR2 YSYEKL. This CDR3 reads CASSQEGTGRMGPNSPLHF. CDR3 sequence (DNA): TGCGCCAGCAGCCAAGAAGGGACAGGGAGAATGGGGCCTAATTCACCCCTCCACTTT.

This chain connects TRBV4-2 to TRBJ2-7; no firm D call. Germline CDR1 LGHNA, CDR2 YNFKEQ. The V and J ends lost 0 bases and 2 bases respectively, with 2 bases between them. This CDR3 contains 12 residues. CDR3 protein: CASSQDTYEQYF. In DNA, the CDR3 is TGTGCCAGCAGCCAAGATACCTACGAGCAGTACTTC.

The chain links TRBV7-6 to TRBJ1-2, with 7 bases fitting TRBD1. With V trimmed by 2 bases and J by 7 bases, 13 bases remained unmatched. The germline V gene has CDR1 SGHVS and CDR2 FNYEAQ. This CDR3 region has 16 residues. In DNA, the CDR3 is TGTGCCAGCAGCTTAAACCCGAAGGGGGCCAGGTCTGGCTACACCTTC. Encoded protein: CASSLNPKGARSGYTF.

The sample holds one count of this clone. In DNA, the CDR3 is TGTGCCAGCAGTTACGGGGGGGGCACTGAAGCTTTCTTT. It translates to CASSYGGGTEAFF. The chain carries TRBV6-5 and TRBJ1-1; tentatively, D is TRBD1 (5 bases). This CDR3 has 13 amino acids. Trimming pared 2 bases from V and 4 bases from J, leaving 8 bases between. Germline V CDR1 and CDR2: MNHEY, SVGAGI.

The rearrangement joins TRBV4-1 to TRBJ1-1; the D is unclear. The germline CDR1 and CDR2 sequences are MGHRA and YSYEKL. The CDR3 contains 14 residues. V was pared by 0 bases and J by 3 bases, with 8 bases between. The chain's CDR3 is CASSQESGYTEAFF. The CDR3, as DNA: TGCGCCAGCAGCCAAGAGTCGGGTTACACTGAAGCTTTCTTT.

The chain employs TRBV2 and TRBJ2-3; D may match TRBD1 or TRBD2 (5 bases each). Looked up from germline, CDR1 is SNHLY and CDR2 is FYNNEI. Trimming shortened V by 6 bases and J by 0 bases, and 16 bases separated the two germline ends. The CDR3 covers 16 residues. CDR3 sequence (DNA): TGTGCCAGCAGAGCGCCGGGACGCTCTAGCACAGATACGCAGTATTTT. It is translated as CASRAPGRSSTDTQYF.

The chain employs TRBV9 and TRBJ2-7, with 8 bases fitting TRBD1. The CDR3 runs to 15 residues. Germline CDR1 reads SGDLS; CDR2 reads YYNGEE. The V and J ends lost 0 bases and 1 base, in that order; junction bases with no gene match: 3. This chain's CDR3 is CASSVGQGASYEQYF. Written as DNA, the CDR3 is TGTGCCAGCAGCGTAGGCCAGGGGGCTTCCTACGAGCAGTACTTC.

The V and J genes are TRBV30 and TRBJ1-2; 10 bases match TRBD1. The CDR3 extends over 12 amino acids. Germline CDR1 is GTSNPN and CDR2 is SVGIG (reference sequence). V was clipped by 3 bases and J by 6 bases; unmatched bases: 1. Here the CDR3 reads CAWRGQGNGYTF. The CDR3 bases are TGTGCCTGGAGGGGACAGGGGAATGGCTACACCTTC. Full variable domain (remainder filled in from reference TRBV30 and TRBJ1-2): SQTIHQWPATLVQPVGSPLSLECTVEGTSNPNLYWYRQAAGRGLQLLFYSVGIGQISSEVPQNLSASRPQDRQFILSSKKLLLSDSGFYLCAWRGQGNGYTFGSGTRLTVV.

V is TRBV5-6 and J is TRBJ1-1; no clear D. This CDR3 is 11 amino acids long. Germline V gives CDR1 SGHDT, CDR2 YYEEEE. Trimming took off 4 bases at V and 11 bases at J, with 12 bases between the two ends. The DNA of the CDR3 is TGTGCCAGCAGCCGGGCCGGAAGGGCTTTCTTT. This translates into CASSRAGRAFF.

V is TRBV7-9 and J is TRBJ1-1; no firm D call. This CDR3 has 13 residues. V lost 3 bases, J lost 8 bases, and 13 bases lay in between. CDR1 SEHNR and CDR2 FQNEAQ come from the germline V gene (reference sequence). CDR3 in amino acids: CASSFSDWLEAFF. The CDR3 bases are TGTGCCAGCAGCTTTAGCGACTGGTTAGAAGCTTTCTTT. The whole variable domain, filled in from reference TRBV7-9 and TRBJ1-1, reads DTGVSQNPRHKITKRGQNVTFRCDPISEHNRLYWYRQTLGQGPEFLTYFQNEAQLEKSRLLSDRFSAERPKGSFSTLEIQRTEQGDSAMYLCASSFSDWLEAFFGQGTRLTVV.

This chain joins TRBV29-1 and TRBJ1-2, with D maybe TRBD1 (5 bases). V was cut by 5 bases and J by 4 bases, with 11 bases left in between. The CDR3 is 12 residues long. The germline V gene encodes CDR1 SQVTM and CDR2 ANQGSEA. The CDR3 nucleotides are TGCAGCGTTCAAACGACAGCCTATGGCTACACCTTC. Translation gives CSVQTTAYGYTF.

The chain combines TRBV29-1 with TRBJ2-1; 9 positions agree with TRBD2. Germline V gene data show CDR1 as SQVTM and CDR2 as ANQGSEA. V was pared by 4 bases and J by 8 bases, with 6 bases of the junction left unmatched. The CDR3 consists of 13 residues. The CDR3 DNA is TGCAGCGTTGTCGGCGGGAGGGGCGATGAGCAGTTCTTC. Translation gives CSVVGGRGDEQFF.

This chain joins TRBV6-6 and TRBJ2-7; unclear D gene. Trimming took 0 bases from V and 5 from J, leaving 5 bases between them. Germline CDR1 reads MNHNY; CDR2 reads SVGAGI (reference sequence). This CDR3 region has 12 residues. The DNA for the CDR3 is TGTGCCAGCAGTTACTCGGGTGACGAGCAGTACTTC. Its protein product is CASSYSGDEQYF.

The rearrangement uses TRBV19 and TRBJ2-7, with D uncertain. The CDR3 is 13 amino acids. The V end was cut by 1 base, the J end by 3 bases, with 7 bases between. Looked up from germline, CDR1 is LNHDA and CDR2 is SQIVND (reference sequence). This CDR3 reads CASSIGDHYEQYF. CDR3 DNA sequence: TGTGCCAGTAGTATAGGTGACCACTACGAGCAGTACTTC.

CDR3 loop: CASSLGGRSTDTQYF. The CDR3 nucleotides are TGTGCCAGCAGCTTAGGTGGTAGAAGCACAGATACGCAGTATTTT. V gene TRBV13 combines with J gene TRBJ2-3; D is unclear. This CDR3 contains 15 residues. Per germline, CDR1 PRHDT and CDR2 FYEKMQ (reference sequence). V gave up 0 bases and J gave up 0 bases, with 7 bases separating them.

The rearrangement uses TRBV29-1 and TRBJ1-1; no firm D call. The ends were cut back, 6 bases at V and 1 base at J, with 6 bases in the middle. CDR1 SQVTM and CDR2 ANQGSEA come from the germline V gene. This CDR3 contains 11 residues. This CDR3 reads CSVTENTEAFF. The CDR3 nucleotides are TGCAGCGTCACAGAGAACACTGAAGCTTTCTTT.

For the CDR3, the DNA is TGTGCCAGCAGCTCATATACCGGGACGGAATACGAGCAGTACTTC. Encoded protein: CASSSYTGTEYEQYF. The chain couples TRBV13 to TRBJ2-7; either TRBD1 or TRBD2 may fit D (5 bases each). The CDR3 loop spans 15 amino acids. Trimming stripped 4 bases from V and 4 bases from J, with 17 bases between. Germline V gives CDR1 PRHDT, CDR2 FYEKMQ (reference sequence).

This clone appeared a single time. J is TRBJ2-7 and V is TRBV2; tentative D call: TRBD1 (5 bases). The length of the CDR3 is 13 residues. CDR1 and CDR2 (germline): SNHLY, FYNNEI. The ends were cut back, 4 bases at V and 2 bases at J, with 9 bases in the middle. DNA of the CDR3: TGTGCCAGCAGTGCCGGACAAACCTACGAGCAGTACTTC. As protein: CASSAGQTYEQYF. The full variable domain, its missing parts supplied by reference TRBV2 and TRBJ2-7, is EPEVTQTPSHQVTQMGQEVILRCVPISNHLYFYWYRQILGQKVEFLVSFYNNEISEKSEIFDDQFSVERPDGSNFTLKIRSTKLEDSAMYFCASSAGQTYEQYFGPGTRLTVT.

The chain has TRBV27 and TRBJ2-7; 9 positions agree with TRBD2. The CDR3 is 14 amino acids. Germline V gives CDR1 MNHEY, CDR2 SMNVEV (reference sequence). V lost 0 bases to trimming and J lost 5 bases; unmatched junction nucleotides: 2. The CDR3 protein is CASSLSRGGHEQYF. CDR3 nucleotides: TGTGCCAGCAGTTTATCGCGGGGGGGGCACGAGCAGTACTTC.